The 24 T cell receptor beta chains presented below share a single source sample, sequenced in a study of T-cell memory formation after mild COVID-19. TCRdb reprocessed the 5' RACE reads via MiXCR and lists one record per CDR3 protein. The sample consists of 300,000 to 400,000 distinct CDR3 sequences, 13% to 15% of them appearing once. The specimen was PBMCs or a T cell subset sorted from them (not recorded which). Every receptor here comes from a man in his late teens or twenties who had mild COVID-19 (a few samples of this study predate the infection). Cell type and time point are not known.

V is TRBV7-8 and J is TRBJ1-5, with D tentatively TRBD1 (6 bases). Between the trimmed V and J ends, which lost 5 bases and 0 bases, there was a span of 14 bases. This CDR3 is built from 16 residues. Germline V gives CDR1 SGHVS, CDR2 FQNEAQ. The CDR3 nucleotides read TGTGCCAGCAGCGAGAGATGGACAGATAGCAATCAGCCCCAGCATTTT. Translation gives CASSERWTDSNQPQHF.

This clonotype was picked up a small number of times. The CDR3 sequence is CASSYPSIDTGPNYNEQFF. Here the CDR3 DNA reads TGTGCCAGCAGTTACCCCTCTATTGATACAGGGCCAAACTACAATGAGCAGTTCTTC. The chain has TRBV6-2 or TRBV6-3 and TRBJ2-1, with D possibly being TRBD1 (6 bases). V was pared by 2 bases and J by 3 bases, with 23 bases between. The CDR3 consists of 19 residues. Germline values: CDR1 MNHEY, CDR2 SVGEGT.

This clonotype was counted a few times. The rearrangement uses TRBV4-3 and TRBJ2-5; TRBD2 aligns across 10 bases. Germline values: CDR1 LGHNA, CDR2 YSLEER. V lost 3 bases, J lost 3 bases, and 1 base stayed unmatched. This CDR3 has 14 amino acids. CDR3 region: CASSHLAGEETQYF. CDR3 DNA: TGCGCCAGCAGCCACCTAGCGGGGGAAGAGACCCAGTACTTC.

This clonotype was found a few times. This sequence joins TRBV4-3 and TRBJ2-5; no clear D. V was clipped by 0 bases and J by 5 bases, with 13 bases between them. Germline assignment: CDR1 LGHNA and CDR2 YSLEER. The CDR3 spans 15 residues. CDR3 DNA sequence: TGCGCCAGCAGCCAAGATACCGGGCCTCCGGAGACCCAGTACTTC. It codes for CASSQDTGPPETQYF.

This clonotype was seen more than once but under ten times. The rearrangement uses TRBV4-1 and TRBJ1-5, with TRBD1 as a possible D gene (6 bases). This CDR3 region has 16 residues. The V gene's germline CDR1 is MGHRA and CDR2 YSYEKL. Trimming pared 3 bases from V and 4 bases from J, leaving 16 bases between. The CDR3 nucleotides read TGCGCCAGCAGCCACGGGACATCATACCTAAATCAGCCCCAGCATTTT. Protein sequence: CASSHGTSYLNQPQHF.

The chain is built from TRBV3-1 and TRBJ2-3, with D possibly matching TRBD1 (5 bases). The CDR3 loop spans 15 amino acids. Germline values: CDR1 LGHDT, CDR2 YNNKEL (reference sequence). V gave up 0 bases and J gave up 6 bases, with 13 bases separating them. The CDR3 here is CASSQEWQGWDTQYF. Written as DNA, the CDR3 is TGTGCCAGCAGCCAAGAGTGGCAGGGCTGGGATACGCAGTATTTT.

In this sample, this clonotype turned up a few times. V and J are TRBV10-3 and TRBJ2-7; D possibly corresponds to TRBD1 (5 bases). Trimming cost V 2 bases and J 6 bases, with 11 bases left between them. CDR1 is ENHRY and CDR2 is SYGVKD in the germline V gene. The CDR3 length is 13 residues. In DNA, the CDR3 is TGTGCCATCAGTGAGCGGCGGACATCCGAGCAGTACGTC. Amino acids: CAISERRTSEQYV.

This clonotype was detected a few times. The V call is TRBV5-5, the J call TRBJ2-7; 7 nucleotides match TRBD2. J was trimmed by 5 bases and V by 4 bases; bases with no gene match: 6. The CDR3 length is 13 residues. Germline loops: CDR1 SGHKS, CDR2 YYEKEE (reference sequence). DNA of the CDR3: TGTGCCAGCAGCATCTGGGGGGGACACGAGCAGTACGTC. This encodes CASSIWGGHEQYV.

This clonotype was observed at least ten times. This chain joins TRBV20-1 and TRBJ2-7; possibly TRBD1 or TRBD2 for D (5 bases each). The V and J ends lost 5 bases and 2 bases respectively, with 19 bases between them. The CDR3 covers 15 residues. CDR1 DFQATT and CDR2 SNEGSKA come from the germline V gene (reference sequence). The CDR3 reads CSAARAGALTYEQYF. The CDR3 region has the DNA TGCAGTGCTGCTAGAGCCGGGGCGCTCACCTACGAGCAGTACTTC.

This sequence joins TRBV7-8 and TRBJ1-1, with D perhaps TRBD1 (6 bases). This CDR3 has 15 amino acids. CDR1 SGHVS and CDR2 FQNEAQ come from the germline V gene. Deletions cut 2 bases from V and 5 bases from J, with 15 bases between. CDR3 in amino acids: CASSLSTGIGTEAFF. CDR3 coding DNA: TGTGCCAGCAGCTTATCTACAGGGATTGGAACTGAAGCTTTCTTT.

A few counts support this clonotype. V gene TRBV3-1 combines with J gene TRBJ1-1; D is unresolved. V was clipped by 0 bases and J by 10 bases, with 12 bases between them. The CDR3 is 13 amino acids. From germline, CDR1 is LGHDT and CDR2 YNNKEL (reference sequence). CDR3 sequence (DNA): TGTGCCAGCAGCCAAGATTCATCAAGTTCAGCTTTCTTT. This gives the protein CASSQDSSSSAFF.

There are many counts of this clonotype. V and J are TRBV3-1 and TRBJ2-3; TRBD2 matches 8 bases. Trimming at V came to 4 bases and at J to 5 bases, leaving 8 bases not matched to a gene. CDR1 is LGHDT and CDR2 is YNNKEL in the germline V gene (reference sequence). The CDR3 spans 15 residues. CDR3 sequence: CASSRSPGGQDTQYF. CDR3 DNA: TGTGCCAGCAGCCGGTCCCCGGGGGGGCAAGATACGCAGTATTTT.

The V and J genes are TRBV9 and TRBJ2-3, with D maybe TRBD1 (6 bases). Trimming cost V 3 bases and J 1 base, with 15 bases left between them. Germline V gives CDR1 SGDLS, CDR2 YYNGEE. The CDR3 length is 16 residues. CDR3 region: CASSATGTKGTDTQYF. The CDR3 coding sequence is TGTGCCAGCAGCGCAACCGGGACAAAGGGCACAGATACGCAGTATTTT. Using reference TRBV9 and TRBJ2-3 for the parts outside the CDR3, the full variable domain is DSGVTQTPKHLITATGQRVTLRCSPRSGDLSVYWYQQSLDQGLQFLIQYYNGEERAKGNILERFSAQQFPDLHSELNLSSLELGDSALYFCASSATGTKGTDTQYFGPGTRLTVL.

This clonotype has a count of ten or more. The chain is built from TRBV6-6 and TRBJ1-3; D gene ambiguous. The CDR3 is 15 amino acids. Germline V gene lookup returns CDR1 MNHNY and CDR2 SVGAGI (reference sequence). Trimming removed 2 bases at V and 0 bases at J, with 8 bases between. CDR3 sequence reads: CASSYEVYSGNTIYF. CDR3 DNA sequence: TGTGCCAGCAGTTACGAGGTTTACTCTGGAAACACCATATATTTT.

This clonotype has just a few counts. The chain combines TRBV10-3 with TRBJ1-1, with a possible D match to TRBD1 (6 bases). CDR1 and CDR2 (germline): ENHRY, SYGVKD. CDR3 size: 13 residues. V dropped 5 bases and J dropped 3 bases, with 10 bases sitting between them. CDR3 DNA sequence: TGTGCCATCAGTTTCCACAGGGACACTGAAGCTTTCTTT. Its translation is CAISFHRDTEAFF.

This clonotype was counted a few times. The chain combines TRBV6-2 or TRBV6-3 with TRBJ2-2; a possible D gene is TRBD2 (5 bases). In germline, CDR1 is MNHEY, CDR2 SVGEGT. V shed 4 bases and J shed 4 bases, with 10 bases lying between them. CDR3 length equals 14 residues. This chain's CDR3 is CASSSEGITGELFF. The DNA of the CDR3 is TGTGCCAGCAGTTCTGAGGGAATCACCGGGGAGCTGTTTTTT.

CDR3 in DNA: TGTGCCAGCAGCTTAGGTTTGGATGAGACCCAGTACTTC. Its protein product is CASSLGLDETQYF. The chain joins TRBV7-2 to TRBJ2-5; unclear D gene. The germline gives CDR1 SGHTA, CDR2 FQGNSA. The CDR3 totals 13 residues. Trimming removed 1 base from V and 5 bases from J, with 8 bases in between.

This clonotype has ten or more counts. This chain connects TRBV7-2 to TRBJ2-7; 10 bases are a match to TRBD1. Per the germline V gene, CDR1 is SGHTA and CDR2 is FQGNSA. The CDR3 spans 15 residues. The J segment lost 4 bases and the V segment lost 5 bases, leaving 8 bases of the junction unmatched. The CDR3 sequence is CASSPGTGVWYEQYF. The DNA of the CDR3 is TGTGCCAGCAGCCCAGGGACAGGGGTTTGGTACGAGCAGTACTTC.

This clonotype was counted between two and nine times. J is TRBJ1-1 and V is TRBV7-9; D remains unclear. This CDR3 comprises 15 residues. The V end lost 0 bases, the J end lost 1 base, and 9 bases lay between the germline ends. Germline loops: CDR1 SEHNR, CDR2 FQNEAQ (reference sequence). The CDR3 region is CASSLAPRGNTEAFF. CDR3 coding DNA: TGTGCCAGCAGCTTAGCGCCCCGGGGGAACACTGAAGCTTTCTTT.

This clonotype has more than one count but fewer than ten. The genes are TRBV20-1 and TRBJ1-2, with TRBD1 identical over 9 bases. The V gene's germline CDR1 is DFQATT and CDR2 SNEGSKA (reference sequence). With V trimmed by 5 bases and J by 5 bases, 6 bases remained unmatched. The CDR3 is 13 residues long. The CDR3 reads CSAGRDRAYGYTF. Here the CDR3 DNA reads TGCAGTGCTGGACGGGACAGGGCATATGGCTACACCTTC.

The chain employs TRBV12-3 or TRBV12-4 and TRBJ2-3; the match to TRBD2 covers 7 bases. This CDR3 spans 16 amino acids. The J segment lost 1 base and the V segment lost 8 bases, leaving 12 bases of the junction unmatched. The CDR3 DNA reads TGTGCCAGCGGGGTTTGGGGGGGACTACGCACAGATACGCAGTATTTT. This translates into CASGVWGGLRTDTQYF.

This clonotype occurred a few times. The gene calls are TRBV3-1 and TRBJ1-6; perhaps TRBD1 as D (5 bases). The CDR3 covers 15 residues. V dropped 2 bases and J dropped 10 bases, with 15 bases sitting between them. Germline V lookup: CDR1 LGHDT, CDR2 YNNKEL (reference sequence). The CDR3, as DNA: TGTGCCAGCAGCCAATTGGTCCAGGGTCGGTCACCCCTCCACTTT. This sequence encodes CASSQLVQGRSPLHF.

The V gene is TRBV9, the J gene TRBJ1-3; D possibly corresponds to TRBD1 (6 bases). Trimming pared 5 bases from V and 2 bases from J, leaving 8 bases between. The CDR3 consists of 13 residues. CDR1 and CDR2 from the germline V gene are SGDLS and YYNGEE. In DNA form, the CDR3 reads TGTGCCAGCAGTAAGGGGGCTGGAAACACCATATATTTT. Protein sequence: CASSKGAGNTIYF.

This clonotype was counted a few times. CDR3 nucleotides: TGTGCCAGCTCCTCTTCTAAGTACAATGAGCAGTTCTTC. Amino acids: CASSSSKYNEQFF. The chain employs TRBV12-3 or TRBV12-4 and TRBJ2-1; D is uncertain. Trimming removed 8 bases from V and 4 bases from J, with 12 bases in between. The CDR3 totals 13 residues.